The present TCR beta chain was sequenced within a study of CD8 T cells in ankylosing spondylitis. V was clipped by 7 bases and J by 2 bases; unmatched bases: 4. The CDR3 is made up of 14 amino acids. In germline, CDR1 is MNHNS, CDR2 SASEGT. Broader study findings: In synovial fluid and blood from reactive arthritis, some motif variants were previously reported. Reports say disease-linked clones showed up significantly more in matched ankylosing spondylitis synovial fluid. For ankylosing spondylitis blood, a TCR beta motif of under ten highly homologous variants appeared characteristic.

Details on this clonotype: Its target is unknown.

The TCR beta libraries were generated through quantitative 5'-RACE incorporating molecular barcodes. TCRdb reprocessed the 5' RACE reads with MiXCR, giving one entry per CDR3 protein. The sample yields fewer than 400,000 distinct CDR3 sequences, about a fifth seen once. Sequencing was done on a sample of blood, either unsorted or a sorted T cell fraction (not recorded which). This chain connects TRBV6-1 to TRBJ2-1; 8 bases align to TRBD2. This clonotype originated in a male donor with ankylosing spondylitis. CDR3 region: CASTSSGPYNEQFF. The CDR3 DNA reads TGTGCCAGCACCTCTAGCGGGCCCTACAATGAGCAGTTCTTC.